This T cell receptor beta chain stems from a study of cytomegalovirus exposure and HLA in healthy donors. Overall study results and limits: In a later analysis, HLA-associated beta chains showed higher expansion and lower generation probabilities than comparable chains. A later analysis linked a missense variant in DCLRE1C to the trimming of TCR beta V and J genes.

Trimming left V 4 bases short and J 4 bases short, with 11 bases between. The CDR3 runs 14 residues. Germline loops: CDR1 MGHRA, CDR2 YSYEKL. With 60 Vbeta and 13 Jbeta primers, the PCR was carried out. The assay was immunoSEQ multiplex PCR, and TCRdb's table has in-frame clones only and misses some. Of around 180,000 clones in the sample, 80% to 90% are singletons; the top ten hold 4.5% to 5.5%. Every donor was a healthy person donating bone marrow. Donors had nominal health at sampling but likely had unrecorded immune exposures. In regard to this clone: Its target is not known.

Source material: PBMCs. V usage is TRBV4-1 and J usage is TRBJ1-5; no clear D gene. The clonotype was recovered from a girl between 5 and 17 years old in good health and CMV-seropositive. The CDR3 sequence: CASSPIRGNQPQHF. In nucleotides, the CDR3 is TGCGCCAGCAGCCCCATCCGGGGTAATCAGCCCCAGCATTTT.